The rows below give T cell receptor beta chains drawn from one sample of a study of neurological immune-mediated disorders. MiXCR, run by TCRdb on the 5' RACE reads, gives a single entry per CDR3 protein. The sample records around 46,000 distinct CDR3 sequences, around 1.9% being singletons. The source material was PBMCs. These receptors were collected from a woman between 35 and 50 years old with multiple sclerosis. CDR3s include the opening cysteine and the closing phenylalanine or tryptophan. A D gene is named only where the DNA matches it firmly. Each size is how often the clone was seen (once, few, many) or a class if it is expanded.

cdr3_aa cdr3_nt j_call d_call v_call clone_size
CASSYSGGALSQFF TGTGCCAGCAGTTACTCGGGGGGGGCCTTATCGCAGTTCTTC TRBJ2-1 - TRBV6-5 many
CASSSPTGLNNYGYTF TGCGCCAGCAGCTCGCCTACAGGCCTGAATAACTATGGCTACACCTTC TRBJ1-2 - TRBV5-1 many
CASGKGGYEQYF TGTGCCAGCGGTAAGGGAGGGTACGAGCAGTACTTC TRBJ2-7 TRBD2 TRBV3-1 many
CASTVVPGNTEAFF TGCGCCAGCACTGTAGTCCCAGGGAACACTGAAGCTTTCTTT TRBJ1-1 - TRBV5-1 many
CASSHGGLYEQYF TGTGCCAGCAGCCACGGGGGACTCTACGAGCAGTACTTC TRBJ2-7 - TRBV3-1 many
CSARRDRDLDEQYF TGCAGTGCTAGAAGGGACAGGGACTTGGACGAGCAGTACTTC TRBJ2-7 TRBD1 TRBV20-1 many
CAISESSQEQYF TGTGCCATCAGTGAGTCATCGCAGGAGCAGTACTTC TRBJ2-7 - TRBV10-3 many
CASSLATYLSAVFF TGTGCCAGCAGCTTAGCTACTTATCTTTCGGCGGTATTCTTT TRBJ1-1 - TRBV7-8 many
CASSIPSGGEQFF TGTGCCAGCAGCATACCGTCCGGTGGTGAGCAGTTCTTC TRBJ2-1 - TRBV7-9 many
CASSERQGRAFF TGCGCCAGCAGTGAGAGGCAGGGAAGAGCTTTCTTT TRBJ1-1 - TRBV10-2 many
CASSRGLVDYGYTF TGCGCCAGCAGCCGGGGCCTCGTGGACTATGGCTACACCTTC TRBJ1-2 - TRBV5-1 many
CASSSVRGSPDTQYF TGCGCCAGCTCTTCGGTGAGAGGGTCCCCAGATACGCAGTATTTT TRBJ2-3 - TRBV5-1 many
CSADVPRDRGPTF TGCAGTGCTGATGTTCCTCGGGACAGGGGCCCCACCTTC TRBJ1-2 TRBD1 TRBV20-1 few
CASSPHTSGGTDTQYF TGTGCCAGCAGCCCCCATACTAGCGGGGGTACAGATACGCAGTATTTT TRBJ2-3 TRBD2 TRBV3-1 many
CAVRSGGLGRFFNYGYTF TGTGCCGTGCGATCTGGGGGGCTCGGGAGGTTCTTTAACTATGGCTACACCTTC TRBJ1-2 - TRBV10-3 many
CASSRGQFNEQFF TGCGCCAGCAGCAGGGGACAGTTCAATGAGCAGTTCTTC TRBJ2-1 TRBD1 TRBV5-1 many